The 26 T cell receptor beta chains below were found in one sample sequenced in a study of blood T cell repertoires in COVID-19. Some clones are missing from TCRdb's copy, which holds only in-frame ones; the method was immunoSEQ multiplex PCR. Counted here are more than 85,000 clones, approximately 80% occurring once; the ten biggest clones make up approximately 25%. The sample consisted of peripheral blood. These receptors were obtained from a human donor in a cohort sampled during active COVID-19.

This chain's CDR3 is CASLRQPTFTSGNTIYF. As DNA, the CDR3 is TGTGCCAGTCTACGACAGCCAACCTTTACTTCTGGAAACACCATATATTTT. The chain uses TRBV19 and TRBJ1-3, with D possibly TRBD1 on 5 matching bases. The CDR3 spans 17 residues. The germline CDR1 and CDR2 sequences are LNHDA and SQIVND (reference sequence). The germline V and J ends were trimmed by 8 bases and 1 base, with 21 bases remaining between them.

In its sample, this clone was seen once. The gene calls are TRBV19 and TRBJ2-1; the match to TRBD1 covers 9 bases. With 4 bases clipped from V and 0 bases from J, the junction kept 4 bases outside the gene matches. Germline assignment: CDR1 LNHDA and CDR2 SQIVND (reference sequence). The length of the CDR3 is 16 residues. The chain's CDR3 is CASSTQGAPSYNEQFF. CDR3 in DNA: TGTGCCAGTAGTACACAGGGGGCACCCTCCTACAATGAGCAGTTCTTC.

V gene TRBV18 combines with J gene TRBJ2-3, with 14 bases matching TRBD2. Germline V gene data show CDR1 as KGHSH and CDR2 as LQKENI. This CDR3 contains 17 residues. Losses at the gene ends were 5 bases for V and 1 base for J; bases not matched to a gene: 5. CDR3 sequence (DNA): TGTGCCAGCTCAACGGGACTAGCGGGAGTAGGCACAGATACGCAGTATTTT. Amino acids: CASSTGLAGVGTDTQYF.

V and J are TRBV6-5 and TRBJ2-7; 10 bases map to TRBD1. The CDR3 is made up of 13 amino acids. Germline CDR1 MNHEY, CDR2 SVGAGI. The V gene end was trimmed by 2 bases and the J gene end by 6 bases; junction bases not matched to a gene: 1. The CDR3 loop reads CASSYGTGVEQYF. For the CDR3, the DNA is TGTGCCAGCAGTTACGGGACAGGGGTCGAGCAGTACTTC.

This clone came up once. The chain links TRBV3-1 (or the pseudogene TRBV3-2) to TRBJ2-7, with TRBD1 matching 8 bases. The CDR3 is 14 amino acids. Trimming took 1 base from V and 8 from J; bases not matched to a gene: 7. Germline CDR1 reads LGHDT; CDR2 reads YNNKEL (reference sequence). CDR3 loop: CASSQVQDRVKQYF. CDR3 sequence (DNA): TGTGCCAGCAGCCAAGTTCAGGACAGGGTCAAGCAGTACTTC.

The CDR3 nucleotides are TGCGCCAGCAGCCAAGAATTGCGCAGGGCTAGTGAAAAACTGTTTTTT. Its protein product is CASSQELRRASEKLFF. The chain recombines TRBV4-3 with TRBJ1-4, with D perhaps matching TRBD1 (5 bases). This CDR3 spans 16 amino acids. V was shortened by 0 bases and J by 7 bases, with 15 bases between the two germline ends. Germline V gene sequence: CDR1 LGHNA, CDR2 YSLEER.

This chain uses TRBV4-1 with TRBJ2-2; 11 bases fit TRBD1. Germline V gene lookup returns CDR1 MGHRA and CDR2 YSYEKL. V was clipped by 3 bases and J by 4 bases; unmatched bases: 4. The CDR3 is 16 residues long. The CDR3 sequence is CASSQDRGRGTGELFF. The DNA of the CDR3 is TGCGCCAGCAGCCAGGACAGGGGGCGCGGCACCGGGGAGCTGTTTTTT.

The chain uses TRBV19 and TRBJ2-2; 11 positions match TRBD2. V dropped 3 bases and J dropped 0; count of bases not matched to a gene: 9. This CDR3 contains 19 residues. Looked up from germline, CDR1 is LNHDA and CDR2 is SQIVND (reference sequence). CDR3 DNA sequence: TGTGCCAGTAGTATTGCTAGCGGGAGGTCTCTCTCGAACACCGGGGAGCTGTTTTTT. Its translation is CASSIASGRSLSNTGELFF.

V is TRBV20-1 and J is TRBJ2-7, with D perhaps TRBD2 (6 bases). CDR1 and CDR2 (germline): DFQATT, SNEGSKA (reference sequence). The CDR3 loop spans 11 amino acids. The V end lost 6 bases, the J end lost 4 bases, and 10 bases lay between the germline ends. CDR3 nucleotide sequence: TGCAGTGCGACGGGACTTTACGAGCAGTACTTC. Its translation: CSATGLYEQYF.

This sequence joins TRBV7-6 and TRBJ2-3; the match to TRBD2 covers 8 bases. The CDR3 extends over 15 amino acids. V was clipped by 4 bases and J by 2 bases; unmatched bases: 5. Germline-derived CDR1 and CDR2 are SGHVS and FNYEAQ. The CDR3 DNA is TGTGCCAGCAGCTCGGGGGGGGGATTCACAGATACGCAGTATTTT. Amino acid sequence: CASSSGGGFTDTQYF.

This chain uses TRBV7-6 with TRBJ2-3; possibly TRBD2 for D (6 bases). This CDR3 contains 17 residues. With 0 bases removed from V and 3 bases from J, the gap between germline ends came to 16 bases. Germline V gives CDR1 SGHVS, CDR2 FNYEAQ. CDR3 region: CASSLAGRELRTDTQYF. The DNA for the CDR3 is TGTGCCAGCAGCTTAGCGGGGCGGGAACTCAGGACAGATACGCAGTATTTT.

The chain employs TRBV6-2 or TRBV6-3 and TRBJ2-1; 12 positions match TRBD2. CDR1 is MNHEY and CDR2 is SVGEGT in the germline V gene. The CDR3 extends over 15 amino acids. V trimming: 2 bases; J trimming: 7 bases; junction bases outside the gene matches: 3. CDR3 in amino acids: CASSYLAGGRNEQFF. CDR3 sequence (DNA): TGTGCCAGCAGTTACCTAGCGGGGGGGCGTAATGAGCAGTTCTTC.

The J gene is TRBJ2-7, the V gene TRBV11-2; TRBD2 might be the D (6 bases). The CDR3 consists of 14 residues. The ends were cut back, 0 bases at V and 4 bases at J, with 10 bases in the middle. Germline V gene sequence: CDR1 SGHAT, CDR2 FQNNGV. The CDR3 loop reads CASSLDGGRYEQYF. Written as DNA, the CDR3 is TGTGCCAGCAGCTTAGACGGGGGACGGTACGAGCAGTACTTC.

The chain employs TRBV9 and TRBJ2-1; TRBD1 agrees at 9 bases. There are 14 residues in the CDR3. The V segment lost 0 bases and the J segment 6 bases; nucleotides outside the gene matches: 1. CDR1 is SGDLS, CDR2 YYNGEE, per germline. CDR3 loop: CASSVVTGGNEQFF. For the CDR3, the DNA is TGTGCCAGCAGCGTAGTGACAGGGGGCAATGAGCAGTTCTTC.

The chain uses TRBV18 and TRBJ2-7, with a tentative D call TRBD1 (5 bases). Germline lookup yields CDR1 KGHSH and CDR2 LQKENI. The CDR3 totals 14 residues. V lost 0 bases, J lost 5 bases, and 11 bases lay in between. CDR3 protein: CASSPPARAHEQYF. CDR3 sequence (DNA): TGTGCCAGCTCACCACCAGCCAGGGCCCACGAGCAGTACTTC.

The chain recombines TRBV6-5 with TRBJ2-2, with a possible D match to TRBD1 (5 bases). V was pared by 0 bases and J by 4 bases, with 12 bases between. CDR3 length equals 16 residues. CDR1 and CDR2 (germline): MNHEY, SVGAGI. The CDR3: CASSYSPGALTGELFF. The CDR3 bases are TGTGCCAGCAGTTACTCGCCTGGGGCTCTCACCGGGGAGCTGTTTTTT.

The rearrangement joins TRBV6-2 or TRBV6-3 to TRBJ2-7, with D possibly matching TRBD2 (6 bases). Trimming took off 3 bases at V and 3 bases at J, with 15 bases between the two ends. Germline V gene lookup returns CDR1 MNHEY and CDR2 SVGEGT. The CDR3 spans 15 residues. The CDR3 sequence is CASSYSGQGGYEQYF. DNA for the CDR3: TGTGCCAGCAGTTATTCCGGGCAGGGAGGCTACGAGCAGTACTTC.

This chain joins TRBV28 and TRBJ2-7, with TRBD2 identical over 8 bases. The CDR3 loop spans 20 amino acids. With 4 bases clipped from V and 2 bases from J, the junction kept 22 bases outside the gene matches. Germline V lookup: CDR1 MDHEN, CDR2 SYDVKM. The CDR3, as DNA: TGTGCCAGCAGTTCTCCCACGAACAGGCCACGCGGGAGGTCCGCCTACGAGCAGTACTTC. It specifies CASSSPTNRPRGRSAYEQYF.

The chain is built from TRBV29-1 and TRBJ2-1; TRBD2 is a possible D gene (5 bases). This CDR3 contains 13 residues. Germline V lookup: CDR1 SQVTM, CDR2 ANQGSEA. The germline V and J ends were trimmed by 7 bases and 9 bases, with 19 bases remaining between them. The DNA for the CDR3 is TGCAGCGATGCTGCACTAGTTTCAAGTGAGCAGTTCTTC. It yields the protein CSDAALVSSEQFF.

The rearrangement links TRBV23-1 to TRBJ2-3; 12 nucleotides agree with TRBD2. TRBV23-1 is placed among ORFs of uncertain function. This CDR3 region has 17 residues. J lost 2 bases, V lost 1 base, and 4 bases had no gene match. The CDR3 nucleotides are TGCGCCAGCAGTCAATGGACTAGCGGGAATCCCACAGATACGCAGTATTTT. It yields the protein CASSQWTSGNPTDTQYF.

As regards this clone: A read error may produce the germline difference seen at one junction end. The rearrangement joins TRBV7-7 to TRBJ2-5; 7 nucleotides line up with TRBD1. The germline V gene has CDR1 SSHAT and CDR2 FNYEAQ (reference sequence). The CDR3 runs 15 residues. In DNA form, the CDR3 reads TGTGCTAGCAGCTTAGCTAAGACAGGGCTAGAGACCCAGTACTTC. This gives the protein CASSLAKTGLETQYF.

This chain connects TRBV28 to TRBJ1-5; the match to TRBD1 covers 12 bases. This CDR3 is 18 amino acids long. Per the germline V gene, CDR1 is MDHEN and CDR2 is SYDVKM. J was trimmed by 0 bases and V by 6 bases; bases with no gene match: 9. CDR3 in amino acids: CASSSPGQGAYSNQPQHF. The CDR3 DNA reads as TGTGCCAGCAGCTCTCCGGGACAGGGGGCGTATAGCAATCAGCCCCAGCATTTT.

The rearrangement links TRBV9 to TRBJ2-1, with TRBD1 matching over 8 bases. The CDR3 is made up of 16 amino acids. Germline values: CDR1 SGDLS, CDR2 YYNGEE. V trimming: 1 base; J trimming: 6 bases; junction bases outside the gene matches: 9. In DNA form, the CDR3 reads TGTGCCAGCAGCGTACATCAGGGGGCGACGGGCAATGAGCAGTTCTTC. Translated: CASSVHQGATGNEQFF.

This chain connects TRBV5-6 to TRBJ2-6; 7 bases are a match to TRBD1. CDR1 is SGHDT and CDR2 is YYEEEE in the germline V gene. CDR3 size: 16 residues. V was clipped by 4 bases and J by 3 bases; unmatched bases: 7. The CDR3 loop reads CASSPSTGVGANVLTF. Written as DNA, the CDR3 is TGTGCCAGCAGCCCCTCTACAGGGGTTGGGGCCAACGTCCTGACTTTC.

V and J are TRBV20-1 and TRBJ1-2; 7 positions agree with TRBD1. This CDR3 has 13 amino acids. CDR1 and CDR2 from the germline V gene are DFQATT and SNEGSKA (reference sequence). After removal of 3 bases from V and 4 bases from J, the junction contained 5 bases not matched to a gene. CDR3 residues: CSASKGAGYGYTF. CDR3 in DNA: TGCAGTGCTAGTAAGGGGGCTGGCTATGGCTACACCTTC.

This chain links TRBV18 with TRBJ1-6; D is uncertain. The CDR3 is 16 amino acids. CDR1 is KGHSH, CDR2 LQKENI, per germline. Trimming cost V 0 bases and J 9 bases, with 15 bases left between them. CDR3 region: CASSPPIGLGGSPLHF. As DNA, the CDR3 is TGTGCCAGCTCACCACCGATAGGCCTCGGCGGTTCACCCCTCCACTTT.